These 9 T cell receptor beta chains share one sample of origin, sequenced in a study of cytomegalovirus exposure and HLA in healthy donors. This PCR relied on a set of 60 Vbeta primers and 13 Jbeta primers. Only in-frame clones appear in the TCRdb table, and some are missing; sequencing was by immunoSEQ multiplex PCR. Of 160,000 or so clones listed, 80% to 90% are singletons. Sample: PBMCs. The receptors stem from a woman aged 18-29 years in good health and CMV-seronegative.

This clone was seen only a few times. This chain links TRBV30 with TRBJ1-5, with D uncertain. Germline V gene data show CDR1 as GTSNPN and CDR2 as SVGIG (reference sequence). There are 15 residues in the CDR3. Deletions cut 3 bases from V and 4 bases from J, with 16 bases between. The CDR3 sequence: CAWSPLNGVNQPQHF. The CDR3 bases are TGTGCCTGGAGCCCCCTTAACGGGGTGAATCAGCCCCAGCATTTT.

The rearrangement joins TRBV28 to TRBJ2-3; TRBD1 matches at 7 bases. CDR3 length: 14 residues. Per germline, CDR1 MDHEN and CDR2 SYDVKM. The ends lost 4 bases at V and 14 bases at J; junction bases unmatched: 15. The CDR3 spells CASSSGQLPTMRYF. The CDR3 DNA follows: TGTGCCAGCAGTTCGGGACAGCTTCCTACTATGAGGTATTTT.

The V gene is TRBV18, the J gene TRBJ1-5; D is uncertain. CDR3 size: 15 residues. The germline gives CDR1 KGHSH, CDR2 LQKENI. Trimming removed 3 bases at V and 0 bases at J, with 9 bases between. The CDR3 region has the DNA TGTGCCAGCTCACCTACAGTGAATAGCAATCAGCCCCAGCATTTT. Translating it yields CASSPTVNSNQPQHF.

The chain combines TRBV30 with TRBJ1-4; TRBD1 matches 7 bases. The trim removed 0 bases at V and 7 bases at J, leaving 5 bases unmatched. CDR3 length: 14 residues. In germline, CDR1 is GTSNPN, CDR2 SVGIG (reference sequence). CDR3 DNA: TGTGCCTGGAGTGTACACGGGACAGCTGAAAAACTGTTTTTT. It specifies CAWSVHGTAEKLFF.

The chain links TRBV15 to TRBJ2-1, with 10 positions matching TRBD2. The V and J ends lost 3 bases and 6 bases, in that order; junction bases with no gene match: 5. The CDR3 loop spans 15 amino acids. Germline lookup yields CDR1 LNHNV and CDR2 YYDKDF (reference sequence). The CDR3 coding sequence is TGTGCCACCAGCAGTGGAGCGGGAGGGGCCAATGAGCAGTTCTTC. Translation: CATSSGAGGANEQFF.

This clone was found once. J is TRBJ1-2 and V is TRBV28; D possibly corresponds to TRBD1 (5 bases). CDR1 and CDR2 from the germline V gene are MDHEN and SYDVKM. V was pared by 7 bases and J by 5 bases, with 11 bases between. CDR3 length: 12 amino acids. CDR3 in DNA: TGTGCCAGCAACCAGGGAGGGTATGGCTACACCTTC. Residues: CASNQGGYGYTF.

The chain has TRBV13 and TRBJ1-4, with TRBD1 matching over 9 bases. Germline V CDR1 and CDR2: PRHDT, FYEKMQ (reference sequence). With V trimmed by 5 bases and J by 11 bases, 6 bases remained unmatched. The CDR3 contains 13 residues. The CDR3, as DNA: TGTGCCAGCAGCCCAACAGGGGGCGCGAAACTGTTTTTT. Its protein product is CASSPTGGAKLFF.

The gene calls are TRBV10-1 and TRBJ2-7, with 8 bases lining up with TRBD1. V was pared by 0 bases and J by 4 bases, with 5 bases of the junction left unmatched. Germline lookup yields CDR1 WNHNN and CDR2 SYGVQD (reference sequence). CDR3 length equals 15 residues. The CDR3 DNA is TGCGCCAGCAGTGAGTCGGGGACAGGCCCATACGAGCAGTACTTC. It codes for CASSESGTGPYEQYF.

V gene TRBV11-3 combines with J gene TRBJ2-5; TRBD2 matches 11 bases. Germline V gene sequence: CDR1 SGHNT, CDR2 YENEEA. There are 14 residues in the CDR3. V shed 5 bases and J 2 bases; nucleotides not matched to a gene: 1. CDR3 coding DNA: TGTGCCAGCAGCCCTAGCGGGGGGCAAGAGACCCAGTACTTC. Translating gives CASSPSGGQETQYF.